Shown below are 19 T cell receptor beta chains from a single sample sequenced in a study of cytomegalovirus exposure and HLA in healthy donors. In the PCR, 60 Vbeta and 13 Jbeta primers were used. Generated by immunoSEQ multiplex PCR, the TCRdb table keeps only in-frame clones and is missing some. Recorded for this sample: about 75,000 clones. The material sequenced was PBMCs. The receptors originated from a man aged 18 to 30 in good health and CMV-seropositive.

As concerns this clone: A read error may account for a junction end that differs from germline. V usage is TRBV4-1 and J usage is TRBJ2-3; D possibly corresponds to TRBD2 (7 bases). Germline V gives CDR1 MGHRA, CDR2 YSYEKL. The CDR3 is 15 amino acids. The DNA of the CDR3 is TGCGCCAGCAGCCAAGATTGGGGGGGCACAGATAAGCAGTATTTT. It encodes CASSQDWGGTDKQYF.

V usage is TRBV29-1 and J usage is TRBJ2-7, with 7 nucleotides matching TRBD1. The germline CDR1 and CDR2 sequences are SQVTM and ANQGSEA. The CDR3 sequence is 14 residues long. V dropped 4 bases and J dropped 2; count of bases not matched to a gene: 8. DNA of the CDR3: TGCAGCGTTGCCCGACAGGGCTCGCCCTACGAGCAGTACTTC. Translation: CSVARQGSPYEQYF.

The chain employs TRBV29-1 and TRBJ1-1; possible D gene TRBD1, 5 bases. The ends were cut back, 7 bases at V and 3 bases at J, with 15 bases in the middle. CDR3 length equals 13 residues. The germline gives CDR1 SQVTM, CDR2 ANQGSEA. CDR3 sequence: CSAATARDTEAFF. The CDR3 bases are TGCAGCGCTGCGACAGCTCGGGACACTGAAGCTTTCTTT.

The chain employs TRBV15 and TRBJ1-5; D perhaps matches TRBD1 (6 bases). V lost 0 bases to trimming and J lost 4 bases, with 16 bases between them. This CDR3 comprises 17 residues. The germline gives CDR1 LNHNV, CDR2 YYDKDF (reference sequence). The chain's CDR3 is CATSRDLQDRNNQPQHF. Here the CDR3 DNA reads TGTGCCACCAGCAGAGATTTGCAGGACAGAAATAATCAGCCCCAGCATTTT.

The rearrangement links TRBV2 to TRBJ1-2; TRBD1 aligns across 10 bases. CDR3 length equals 15 residues. Germline CDR1 is SNHLY and CDR2 is FYNNEI. The ends lost 2 bases at V and 3 bases at J; junction bases unmatched: 3. The CDR3 reads CASSEIGTGDYGYTF. The DNA of the CDR3 is TGTGCCAGCAGTGAAATTGGGACAGGGGACTATGGCTACACCTTC.

The chain has TRBV7-9 and TRBJ2-1; 13 bases map to TRBD2. The V gene end was trimmed by 1 base and the J gene end by 10 bases; junction bases not matched to a gene: 1. The CDR3 has 14 residues. Germline CDR1 is SEHNR and CDR2 is FQNEAQ (reference sequence). CDR3 loop: CASSLGGLAGEQFF. CDR3 in DNA: TGTGCCAGCAGCTTAGGGGGACTAGCGGGGGAGCAGTTCTTC.

The chain couples TRBV18 to TRBJ1-1; TRBD1 might be the D (5 bases). The CDR3 loop spans 16 amino acids. Trimming took 5 bases from V and 8 from J, leaving 24 bases between them. Germline V gene data show CDR1 as KGHSH and CDR2 as LQKENI. The CDR3 is CASSITALPGDPEAFF. The CDR3 region has the DNA TGTGCCAGCTCAATAACTGCACTCCCGGGGGATCCCGAAGCTTTCTTT.

V gene TRBV2 combines with J gene TRBJ2-1; 10 bases line up with TRBD2. Per germline, CDR1 SNHLY and CDR2 FYNNEI. Germline trimming cut 1 base from V and 3 bases from J; bases unmatched to any gene: 0. The CDR3 contains 15 residues. This CDR3 reads CASSEVAGGYNEQFF. Here the CDR3 DNA reads TGTGCCAGCAGTGAAGTAGCGGGAGGCTACAATGAGCAGTTCTTC.

The chain employs TRBV11-2 and TRBJ1-6; the match to TRBD1 covers 8 bases. The CDR3 length is 15 residues. The V and J ends lost 4 bases and 3 bases, in that order; junction bases with no gene match: 2. Germline-derived CDR1 and CDR2 are SGHAT and FQNNGV. The CDR3 region is CASSSRGLYNSPLHF. The CDR3 region has the DNA TGTGCCAGCAGCTCCAGGGGGCTCTATAATTCACCCCTCCACTTT.

The chain recombines TRBV19 with TRBJ2-7; tentatively, D is TRBD2 (6 bases). The V end was cut by 7 bases, the J end by 2 bases, with 12 bases between. This CDR3 region has 13 residues. Germline V CDR1 and CDR2: LNHDA, SQIVND (reference sequence). The CDR3 region is CASNQGLPYEQYF. The CDR3 nucleotides are TGTGCCAGTAACCAGGGACTCCCCTACGAGCAGTACTTC. Combining the CDR3 with reference TRBV19 and TRBJ2-7 gives the whole variable domain DGGITQSPKYLFRKEGQNVTLSCEQNLNHDAMYWYRQDPGQGLRLIYYSQIVNDFQKGDIAEGYSVSREKKESFPLTVTSAQKNPTAFYLCASNQGLPYEQYFGPGTRLTVT.

The V and J genes are TRBV19 and TRBJ1-2, with a tentative D call TRBD1 (6 bases). Trimming took off 6 bases at V and 4 bases at J, with 15 bases between the two ends. Germline V lookup: CDR1 LNHDA, CDR2 SQIVND (reference sequence). This CDR3 is built from 14 residues. CDR3 bases: TGTGCCAGTAGCCCCTCCGGGACACGCTATGGCTACACCTTC. This translates into CASSPSGTRYGYTF.

The chain combines TRBV28 with TRBJ1-2; D is ambiguous. The germline V gene has CDR1 MDHEN and CDR2 SYDVKM. The V and J ends lost 2 bases and 2 bases respectively, with 12 bases between them. The CDR3 totals 15 residues. The DNA for the CDR3 is TGTGCCAGCAGTTTAGACGGAGGAGTGAACTATGGCTACACCTTC. It specifies CASSLDGGVNYGYTF.

This chain uses TRBV5-1 with TRBJ2-3, with 7 nucleotides matching TRBD1. There are 17 residues in the CDR3. After removal of 0 bases from V and 1 base from J, the junction contained 8 bases not matched to a gene. The germline CDR1 and CDR2 sequences are SGHRS and YFSETQ. The CDR3 region has the DNA TGCGCCAGCAGCTTGGATCTGATCGGGACAGGCACAGATACGCAGTATTTT. Protein product: CASSLDLIGTGTDTQYF.

This chain joins TRBV6-1 and TRBJ2-7; 7 bases map to TRBD2. From germline, CDR1 is MNHNS and CDR2 SASEGT. V lost 1 base to trimming and J lost 2 bases; unmatched junction nucleotides: 5. This CDR3 has 15 residues. The CDR3 region has the DNA TGTGCCAGCAGTGAAGGGCCCGGGGGGACCTACGAGCAGTACTTC. It is translated as CASSEGPGGTYEQYF.

The chain is built from TRBV6-5 and TRBJ1-5; 9 bases agree with TRBD1. This CDR3 is built from 14 residues. V gave up 4 bases and J gave up 2 bases; unmatched junction bases: 0. Germline CDR1 MNHEY, CDR2 SVGAGI. Here the CDR3 DNA reads TGTGCCAGCAGTTGGACAGGGGGCAATCAGCCCCAGCATTTT. Protein product: CASSWTGGNQPQHF.

The chain joins TRBV27 to TRBJ1-2; D not certain. The germline gives CDR1 MNHEY, CDR2 SMNVEV (reference sequence). The CDR3 consists of 17 residues. Trimming pared 5 bases from V and 1 base from J, leaving 20 bases between. For the CDR3, the DNA is TGTGCCAGCAGTCAAATTGGACTCTTACGTGGTAACTATGGCTACACCTTC. Translated, it gives CASSQIGLLRGNYGYTF.

This sequence joins TRBV28 and TRBJ2-2, with D possibly being TRBD2 (6 bases). The ends were cut back, 1 base at V and 2 bases at J, with 11 bases in the middle. Per the germline V gene, CDR1 is MDHEN and CDR2 is SYDVKM. This CDR3 is built from 16 residues. The CDR3 DNA follows: TGTGCCAGCAGTTTATATAGCGGACTAAACACCGGGGAGCTGTTTTTT. This gives the protein CASSLYSGLNTGELFF.

The chain recombines TRBV25-1 with TRBJ2-7; D is ambiguous. Germline V CDR1 and CDR2: MGHDK, SYGVNS. The CDR3 covers 13 residues. Trimming removed 5 bases from V and 2 bases from J, with 10 bases in between. In nucleotides, the CDR3 is TGTGCCAGCAGTTTCGGGTCTACCTACGAGCAGTACTTC. As protein: CASSFGSTYEQYF.

The V call is TRBV2, the J call TRBJ2-7; D possibly corresponds to TRBD1 (5 bases). V was pared by 3 bases and J by 2 bases, with 14 bases between. The V gene's germline CDR1 is SNHLY and CDR2 FYNNEI. The CDR3 loop spans 15 amino acids. The CDR3 here is CASSDGQGRPYEQYF. The DNA of the CDR3 is TGTGCCAGCAGTGATGGCCAGGGTCGGCCCTACGAGCAGTACTTC.